The 32 T cell receptor beta chains below come from one sample, sequenced in a study of regulatory T cells in long-lasting Graves disease. HTBI primers from iRepertoire and Arm-PCR of CDR3 regions yielded the TCR beta libraries. Using its own MiXCR run on the multiplex PCR reads, TCRdb lists one record per CDR3 protein. Of fewer than 450,000 distinct CDR3 sequences in the sample, 20% to 25% were seen once. Time point here: persistent/refractory GD, antithyroid drugs over 5 years with positive TRAb. With RNA extracted from PBMCs as input, the TCR library was made. The material was peripheral blood mononuclear cells (PBMCs), obtained when the disease was refractory, from a patient treated with antithyroid drugs. The receptors stem from a female donor with Graves disease.

In its sample, this clonotype was seen a few times. CDR3 sequence reads: CASSLSSVEQYF. CDR3 DNA sequence: TGTGCCAGCAGTTTGAGTAGTGTCGAGCAGTACTTC. The chain has TRBV28 and TRBJ2-7; D is uncertain. Germline V gene data show CDR1 as MDHEN and CDR2 as SYDVKM. This CDR3 region has 12 residues. The germline V and J ends were trimmed by 3 bases and 6 bases, with 9 bases remaining between them.

V usage is TRBV2 and J usage is TRBJ2-5, with 11 nucleotides matching TRBD2. The germline V gene has CDR1 SNHLY and CDR2 FYNNEI. The length of the CDR3 is 16 residues. Unmatched junction bases numbered 6, after V lost 2 bases and J lost 4 bases. The CDR3 spells CASSESSGRNGETQYF. Here the CDR3 DNA reads TGTGCCAGCAGTGAATCTAGCGGGAGGAACGGAGAGACCCAGTACTTC.

Only a few counts were recorded for this clonotype. One base away lies a much larger clone, so this may be a sequencing read error. This chain connects TRBV2 to TRBJ2-7, with D tentatively TRBD1 (5 bases). In germline, CDR1 is SNHLY, CDR2 FYNNEI. This CDR3 is 12 amino acids long. CDR3 region: CASKAGPYEQCF. CDR3 bases: TGTGCCAGCAAAGCAGGGCCCTACGAGCAGTGCTTC.

This clonotype turned up a few times. This chain uses TRBV4-3 with TRBJ2-3, with 8 bases that match TRBD2. The V and J ends lost 1 base and 5 bases, in that order; junction bases with no gene match: 2. The CDR3 is 14 residues long. Per germline, CDR1 LGHNA and CDR2 YSLEER. The CDR3, as DNA: TGCGCCAGCAGCCAAGCGGGAGGGGGAGATACGCAGTATTTT. This translates into CASSQAGGGDTQYF.

Here the CDR3 DNA reads TGTGCCAGCAGCAGTTCGCGGGGCCTGAACACTGAAGCTTTCTTT. This codes for CASSSSRGLNTEAFF. This chain connects TRBV7-8 to TRBJ1-1; weak D call: TRBD1 (5 bases). Trimming took 5 bases from V and 0 from J, leaving 13 bases between them. The CDR3 extends over 15 amino acids. From germline, CDR1 is SGHVS and CDR2 FQNEAQ.

This clonotype has just a few counts. The chain carries TRBV2 and TRBJ2-3, with TRBD2 identical over 9 bases. CDR1 SNHLY and CDR2 FYNNEI come from the germline V gene. The CDR3 sequence is 18 residues long. The trim removed 0 bases at V and 0 bases at J, leaving 7 bases unmatched. Here the CDR3 DNA reads TGTGCCAGCAGTGAAGCAGAAAAAACTAGCGGGAGCACAGATACGCAGTATTTT. Its translation is CASSEAEKTSGSTDTQYF.

This chain links TRBV20-1 with TRBJ2-7; TRBD2 aligns across 8 bases. The CDR3 sequence is 14 residues long. Germline V CDR1 and CDR2: DFQATT, SNEGSKA (reference sequence). J was trimmed by 4 bases and V by 3 bases; bases with no gene match: 8. The CDR3 spells CSARGSGALYEQYF. In DNA, the CDR3 is TGCAGTGCTAGGGGTAGCGGGGCCCTTTACGAGCAGTACTTC.

The chain carries TRBV5-1 and TRBJ1-4, with D maybe TRBD1 (5 bases). V lost 0 bases and J lost 3, with 12 bases in between. The germline CDR1 and CDR2 sequences are SGHRS and YFSETQ. The CDR3 spans 16 residues. CDR3 amino acids: CASSLVGALANEKLFF. The CDR3 DNA reads TGCGCCAGCAGCTTGGTAGGGGCGTTAGCTAATGAAAAACTGTTTTTT.

Written as DNA, the CDR3 is TGCGCCAGCAGCTTGGACCGGGAGTTCGGGGAGCTGTTTTTT. As protein: CASSLDREFGELFF. The chain combines TRBV5-1 with TRBJ2-2, with D possibly TRBD2 on 6 matching bases. Germline loops: CDR1 SGHRS, CDR2 YFSETQ. The CDR3 is 14 amino acids. V lost 0 bases to trimming and J lost 7 bases, with 10 bases between them.

Ten or more counts support this clonotype. The chain is built from TRBV20-1 and TRBJ1-1; 7 bases line up with TRBD1. The CDR3 has 14 residues. The germline V gene encodes CDR1 DFQATT and CDR2 SNEGSKA (reference sequence). The J segment lost 2 bases and the V segment lost 6 bases, leaving 9 bases of the junction unmatched. The CDR3 sequence is CSALEGAGNTEAFF. CDR3 bases: TGCAGTGCCCTGGAGGGGGCAGGAAACACTGAAGCTTTCTTT.

This clonotype has more than one count but fewer than ten. This chain connects TRBV7-3 to TRBJ2-2; D is ambiguous. Trimming pared 6 bases from V and 6 bases from J, leaving 14 bases between. CDR1 SGHTA and CDR2 FQGTGA come from the germline V gene. The CDR3 runs 14 residues. CDR3 nucleotide sequence: TGTGCCAGCAGTCTGACGGTGGATTCCGGGGAGCTGTTTTTT. Amino acid sequence: CASSLTVDSGELFF.

V is TRBV20-1 and J is TRBJ2-3, with 10 nucleotides matching TRBD2. The CDR3 length is 18 residues. V was clipped by 0 bases and J by 0 bases; unmatched bases: 9. CDR1 DFQATT and CDR2 SNEGSKA come from the germline V gene (reference sequence). In DNA form, the CDR3 reads TGCAGTGCTAGAGATTTCCTAGCGGGAGTTATCAGCACAGATACGCAGTATTTT. This codes for CSARDFLAGVISTDTQYF.

This chain uses TRBV18 with TRBJ2-7, with unresolved D. Per the germline V gene, CDR1 is KGHSH and CDR2 is LQKENI. Between the trimmed V and J ends, which lost 0 bases and 7 bases, there was a span of 7 bases. CDR3 length equals 12 residues. The CDR3 bases are TGTGCCAGCTCACCACCTGTGGGAGAGCAGTACTTC. Amino acid sequence: CASSPPVGEQYF. The variable domain in full, completed from reference TRBV18 and TRBJ2-7, reads NAGVMQNPRHLVRRRGQEARLRCSPMKGHSHVYWYRQLPEEGLKFMVYLQKENIIDESGMPKERFSAEFPKEGPSILRIQQVVRGDSAAYFCASSPPVGEQYFGPGTRLTVT.

This clonotype was counted between two and nine times. The chain uses TRBV25-1 and TRBJ1-2; 8 positions match TRBD1. This CDR3 contains 13 residues. Germline assignment: CDR1 MGHDK and CDR2 SYGVNS. With 6 bases clipped from V and 8 bases from J, the junction kept 8 bases outside the gene matches. The CDR3 DNA reads as TGTGCCAGCAGGAGGCAGGGGGCGCCGGGCTACACCTTC. Amino acid sequence: CASRRQGAPGYTF.

This clonotype appeared a few times. The rearrangement joins TRBV19 to TRBJ1-5, with TRBD1 as a possible D gene (5 bases). Germline lookup yields CDR1 LNHDA and CDR2 SQIVND (reference sequence). V lost 2 bases and J 2 bases, leaving 10 bases between the germline ends. CDR3 length: 15 amino acids. This chain's CDR3 is CASSILGGGNQPQHF. The CDR3 coding sequence is TGTGCCAGTAGTATATTGGGGGGGGGCAATCAGCCCCAGCATTTT.

This clonotype has at least ten counts. The chain couples TRBV12-3 or TRBV12-4 to TRBJ1-5; unclear D gene. The V and J ends lost 2 bases and 6 bases respectively, with 5 bases between them. The CDR3 extends over 12 amino acids. The CDR3 protein is CASSLNGQPQHF. CDR3 DNA: TGTGCCAGCAGTTTAAACGGTCAGCCCCAGCATTTT.

This clonotype was seen more than once but under ten times. The chain employs TRBV20-1 and TRBJ2-3; 12 bases are shared with TRBD2. Per the germline V gene, CDR1 is DFQATT and CDR2 is SNEGSKA (reference sequence). The V segment lost 6 bases and the J segment 4 bases; nucleotides outside the gene matches: 2. The CDR3 has 13 residues. CDR3 amino acids: CSAGLAGPDTQYF. CDR3 DNA: TGCAGTGCAGGACTAGCGGGACCAGATACGCAGTATTTT.

This chain uses TRBV7-2 with TRBJ2-3; TRBD2 agrees at 7 bases. Trimming took 3 bases from V and 5 from J; bases not matched to a gene: 14. This CDR3 contains 17 residues. Germline V gene sequence: CDR1 SGHTA, CDR2 FQGNSA. CDR3 sequence: CASSLRSLTGGGDTQYF. CDR3 coding DNA: TGTGCCAGCAGCTTGCGGTCCTTGACGGGAGGTGGAGATACGCAGTATTTT.

This clonotype was seen ten or more times. The chain is built from TRBV7-8 and TRBJ2-7; no clear D. The germline V gene encodes CDR1 SGHVS and CDR2 FQNEAQ. This CDR3 contains 16 residues. Trimming took off 1 base at V and 2 bases at J, with 15 bases between the two ends. CDR3 residues: CASSLERRLTTYEQYF. The DNA of the CDR3 is TGTGCCAGCAGCTTAGAAAGGAGACTTACGACCTACGAGCAGTACTTC.

This clonotype has more than one count but fewer than ten. One base away lies a much larger clone, so this may be a sequencing read error. CDR3 bases: TGTGCCAGCAGCTTAGGACTAGCGACCACCGGGGAGCTGTTTTTT. Protein sequence: CASSLGLATTGELFF. The chain is built from TRBV7-8 and TRBJ2-2; TRBD2 matches at 8 bases. V gave up 1 base and J gave up 4 bases; unmatched junction bases: 2. The germline CDR1 and CDR2 sequences are SGHVS and FQNEAQ. The CDR3 length is 15 residues.

This clonotype was picked up many times. This chain links TRBV5-4 with TRBJ2-5; D is ambiguous. The V end lost 0 bases, the J end lost 0 bases, and 6 bases lay between the germline ends. Germline loops: CDR1 SGHNT, CDR2 YYREEE (reference sequence). This CDR3 contains 14 residues. The CDR3 sequence is CASSLVPYQETQYF. The CDR3 region has the DNA TGTGCCAGCAGCTTGGTACCGTACCAAGAGACCCAGTACTTC.

This chain joins TRBV10-3 and TRBJ1-2, with unresolved D. The V end was cut by 3 bases, the J end by 8 bases, with 16 bases between. Germline lookup yields CDR1 ENHRY and CDR2 SYGVKD. This CDR3 spans 14 amino acids. Here the CDR3 reads CAISDYTESGGYTF. The CDR3 nucleotides are TGTGCCATCAGTGATTATACGGAATCGGGGGGCTACACCTTC.

This clonotype was counted only a few times. V gene TRBV12-3 or TRBV12-4 combines with J gene TRBJ1-5, with D perhaps matching TRBD1 (5 bases). CDR3 length: 14 residues. V was cut by 0 bases and J by 6 bases, with 9 bases left in between. In nucleotides, the CDR3 is TGTGCCAGCAGTTTAGCGGACATCGGTCAGCCCCAGCATTTT. Translated: CASSLADIGQPQHF.

V gene TRBV19 combines with J gene TRBJ2-2; TRBD2 might be the D (6 bases). The CDR3 has 15 residues. Germline V gene lookup returns CDR1 LNHDA and CDR2 SQIVND (reference sequence). V was pared by 3 bases and J by 4 bases, with 12 bases between. The CDR3 region has the DNA TGTGCCAGTAGTATTGGGGGGAGTGGCACCGGGGAGCTGTTTTTT. Its protein is CASSIGGSGTGELFF. The full variable domain, its missing parts supplied by reference TRBV19 and TRBJ2-2, is DGGITQSPKYLFRKEGQNVTLSCEQNLNHDAMYWYRQDPGQGLRLIYYSQIVNDFQKGDIAEGYSVSREKKESFPLTVTSAQKNPTAFYLCASSIGGSGTGELFFGEGSRLTVL.

This clonotype was seen a handful of times. The genes are TRBV5-1 and TRBJ2-7; 11 bases are shared with TRBD2. The V segment lost 4 bases and the J segment 7 bases; nucleotides outside the gene matches: 19. From germline, CDR1 is SGHRS and CDR2 YFSETQ. This CDR3 is 18 amino acids long. CDR3 DNA sequence: TGCGCCAGCAGCGCGGACATGACCACTAGCGGGAGTTTTCGTGAGCAGTACTTC. This sequence encodes CASSADMTTSGSFREQYF. Based on the CDR3 plus reference TRBV5-1 and TRBJ2-7, the full variable domain is KAGVTQTPRYLIKTRGQQVTLSCSPISGHRSVSWYQQTPGQGLQFLFEYFSETQRNKGNFPGRFSGRQFSNSRSEMNVSTLELGDSALYLCASSADMTTSGSFREQYFGPGTRLTVT.

This clonotype was seen repeatedly, ten times or more. The V and J genes are TRBV6-1 and TRBJ1-1, with D tentatively TRBD1 (5 bases). V lost 7 bases, J lost 3 bases, and 21 bases lay in between. This CDR3 has 16 amino acids. Germline V gene lookup returns CDR1 MNHNS and CDR2 SASEGT. The CDR3 DNA reads as TGTGCCAGCAAGAAAATGGGGGGGACGGGGCACACTGAAGCTTTCTTT. Translation gives CASKKMGGTGHTEAFF.

CDR3 nucleotide sequence: TGTGCCAGCAGTCGGGACAGGGTTAACTACGAGCAGTACTTC. This translates into CASSRDRVNYEQYF. The chain joins TRBV6-1 to TRBJ2-7; TRBD1 aligns across 9 bases. Germline V lookup: CDR1 MNHNS, CDR2 SASEGT. V lost 5 bases and J lost 3; bases outside the gene matches: 5. The length of the CDR3 is 14 residues.

The CDR3 region has the DNA TGTGCCAGCAGCCGTCAGGGACCTGGAAACACCATATATTTT. Its protein product is CASSRQGPGNTIYF. V and J are TRBV7-2 and TRBJ1-3; TRBD1 is a possible D gene (5 bases). This CDR3 has 14 amino acids. Germline V gene lookup returns CDR1 SGHTA and CDR2 FQGNSA. V lost 5 bases and J 2 bases, leaving 10 bases between the germline ends.

The rearrangement joins TRBV29-1 to TRBJ2-1, with 12 bases that match TRBD2. V was pared by 7 bases and J by 6 bases, with 7 bases of the junction left unmatched. Germline CDR1 reads SQVTM; CDR2 reads ANQGSEA. This CDR3 is built from 14 residues. CDR3 in DNA: TGCAGCGCAACACTAGCGGGAGGTCCCAATGAGCAGTTCTTC. It codes for CSATLAGGPNEQFF.

On this clonotype itself: The junction departs from the called germline gene at one end, perhaps through a read error. This chain joins TRBV19 and TRBJ1-4, with no clear D. CDR3 length: 15 amino acids. The germline CDR1 and CDR2 sequences are LNHDA and SQIVND (reference sequence). CDR3: CASTTNGVTNGKLFF. In nucleotides, the CDR3 is TGTGCCAGTACCACTAACGGTGTAACTAATGGAAAACTGTTTTTT.

This clonotype appeared a few times. The gene calls are TRBV27 and TRBJ1-1; no reliable D call. Germline V lookup: CDR1 MNHEY, CDR2 SMNVEV (reference sequence). V dropped 6 bases and J dropped 2 bases, with 10 bases sitting between them. This CDR3 has 13 residues. The CDR3 DNA is TGTGCCAGCAGCTTCGACAAAAACACTGAAGCTTTCTTT. Amino acids: CASSFDKNTEAFF.

This clonotype was found many times. V is TRBV12-3 or TRBV12-4 and J is TRBJ1-1; 10 nucleotides align to TRBD1. With V trimmed by 6 bases and J by 0 bases, 19 bases remained unmatched. The CDR3 is made up of 20 amino acids. This CDR3 is CASSPPRPGTGVGMNTEAFF. The CDR3 DNA reads as TGTGCCAGCAGCCCACCTCGGCCCGGGACAGGGGTCGGAATGAACACTGAAGCTTTCTTT.